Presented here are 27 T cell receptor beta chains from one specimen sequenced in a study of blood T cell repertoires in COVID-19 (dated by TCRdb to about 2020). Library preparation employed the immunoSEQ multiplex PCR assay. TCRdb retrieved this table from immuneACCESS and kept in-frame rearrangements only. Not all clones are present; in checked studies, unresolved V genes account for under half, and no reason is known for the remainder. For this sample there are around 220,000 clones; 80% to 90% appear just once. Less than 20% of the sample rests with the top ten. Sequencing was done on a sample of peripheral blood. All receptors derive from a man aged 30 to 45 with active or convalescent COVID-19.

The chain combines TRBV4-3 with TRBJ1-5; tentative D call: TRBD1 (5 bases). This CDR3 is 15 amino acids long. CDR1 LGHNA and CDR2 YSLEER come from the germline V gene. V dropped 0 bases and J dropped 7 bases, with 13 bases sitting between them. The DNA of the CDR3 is TGCGCCAGCAGCCAAGATTCCCAGGGTGAGCAGCCCCAGCATTTT. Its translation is CASSQDSQGEQPQHF.

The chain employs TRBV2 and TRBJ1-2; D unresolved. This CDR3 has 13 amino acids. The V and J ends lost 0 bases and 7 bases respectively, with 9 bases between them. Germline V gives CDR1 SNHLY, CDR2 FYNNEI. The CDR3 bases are TGTGCCAGCAGTGAAGCCATCGGGTCTGGCTACACCTTC. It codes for CASSEAIGSGYTF.

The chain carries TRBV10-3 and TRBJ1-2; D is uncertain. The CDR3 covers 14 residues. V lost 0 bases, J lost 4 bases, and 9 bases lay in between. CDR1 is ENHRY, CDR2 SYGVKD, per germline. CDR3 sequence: CAISESGSPYGYTF. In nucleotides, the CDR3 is TGTGCCATCAGTGAGTCGGGCAGCCCCTATGGCTACACCTTC.

In DNA form, the CDR3 reads TGTGCCAGCAGCCTACGTGGGGGGGACCACGGAGCTTTCTTT. It yields the protein CASSLRGGDHGAFF. The genes are TRBV2 and TRBJ1-1; D might be TRBD1 (5 bases). Trimming removed 6 bases from V and 10 bases from J, with 21 bases in between. This CDR3 region has 14 residues. The V gene's germline CDR1 is SNHLY and CDR2 FYNNEI.

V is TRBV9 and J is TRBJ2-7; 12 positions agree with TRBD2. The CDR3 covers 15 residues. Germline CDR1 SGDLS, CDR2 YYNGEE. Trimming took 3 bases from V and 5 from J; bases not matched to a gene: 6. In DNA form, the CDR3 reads TGTGCCAGCAGCGCCCTAGCGGGGGGGCCCCACGAGCAGTACTTC. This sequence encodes CASSALAGGPHEQYF.

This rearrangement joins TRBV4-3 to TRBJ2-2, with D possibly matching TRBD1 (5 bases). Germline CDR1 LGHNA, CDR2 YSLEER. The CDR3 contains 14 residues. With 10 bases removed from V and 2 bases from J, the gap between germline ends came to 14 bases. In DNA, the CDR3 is TGCGCCACTATGGACACCCATAACACCGGGGAGCTGTTTTTT. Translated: CATMDTHNTGELFF.

The CDR3: CASSLEVAGGPYNEQFF. CDR3 DNA sequence: TGTGCCAGCAGTTTGGAGGTAGCGGGGGGGCCCTACAATGAGCAGTTCTTC. The V gene is TRBV28, the J gene TRBJ2-1; 11 nucleotides align to TRBD2. This CDR3 has 17 residues. V lost 3 bases, J lost 2 bases, and 6 bases stayed unmatched. Per the germline V gene, CDR1 is MDHEN and CDR2 is SYDVKM.

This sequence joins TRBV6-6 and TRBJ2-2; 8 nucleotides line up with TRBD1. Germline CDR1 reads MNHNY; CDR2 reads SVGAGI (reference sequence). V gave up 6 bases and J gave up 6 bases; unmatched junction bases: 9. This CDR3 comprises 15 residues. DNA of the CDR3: TGTGCCAGCAGCGACGACAGGGGCCTCGCCGGGGAGCTGTTTTTT. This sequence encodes CASSDDRGLAGELFF.

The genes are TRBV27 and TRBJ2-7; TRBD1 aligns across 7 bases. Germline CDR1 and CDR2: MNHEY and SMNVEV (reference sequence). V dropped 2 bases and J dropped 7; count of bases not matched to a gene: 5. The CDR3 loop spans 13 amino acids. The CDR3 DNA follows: TGTGCCAGCAGTTTACGGGGCAGGGGGGAGCAGTACTTC. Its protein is CASSLRGRGEQYF.

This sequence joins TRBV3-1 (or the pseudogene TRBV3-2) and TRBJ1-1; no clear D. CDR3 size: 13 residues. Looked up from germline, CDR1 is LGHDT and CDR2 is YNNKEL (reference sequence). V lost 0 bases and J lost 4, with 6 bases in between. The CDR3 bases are TGTGCCAGCAGCCAAGACCGGGGCACTGAAGCTTTCTTT. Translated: CASSQDRGTEAFF.

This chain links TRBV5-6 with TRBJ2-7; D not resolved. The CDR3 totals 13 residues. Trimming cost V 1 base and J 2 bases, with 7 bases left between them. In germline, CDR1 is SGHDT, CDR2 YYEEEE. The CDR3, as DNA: TGTGCCAGCAGCTTGTGGCAAACCTACGAGCAGTACTTC. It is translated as CASSLWQTYEQYF.

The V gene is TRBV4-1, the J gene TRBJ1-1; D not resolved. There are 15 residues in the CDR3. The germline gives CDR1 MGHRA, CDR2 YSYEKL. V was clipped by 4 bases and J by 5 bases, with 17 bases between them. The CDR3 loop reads CASSPRQGGITEAFF. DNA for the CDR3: TGCGCCAGCAGCCCCCGACAAGGAGGAATAACTGAAGCTTTCTTT.

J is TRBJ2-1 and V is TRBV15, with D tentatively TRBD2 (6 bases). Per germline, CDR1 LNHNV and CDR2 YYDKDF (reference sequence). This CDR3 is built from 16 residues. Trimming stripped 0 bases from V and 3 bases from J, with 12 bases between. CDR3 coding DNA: TGTGCCACCAGCAGAGATTTAGGAGGGAGCTACAATGAGCAGTTCTTC. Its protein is CATSRDLGGSYNEQFF.

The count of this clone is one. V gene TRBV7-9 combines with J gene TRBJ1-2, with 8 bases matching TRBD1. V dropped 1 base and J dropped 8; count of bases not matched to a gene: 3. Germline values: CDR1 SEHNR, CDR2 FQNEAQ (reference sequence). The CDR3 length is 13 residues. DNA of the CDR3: TGTGCCAGCAGCTTAGGGTGGACAGGGGGCTACACCTTC. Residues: CASSLGWTGGYTF.

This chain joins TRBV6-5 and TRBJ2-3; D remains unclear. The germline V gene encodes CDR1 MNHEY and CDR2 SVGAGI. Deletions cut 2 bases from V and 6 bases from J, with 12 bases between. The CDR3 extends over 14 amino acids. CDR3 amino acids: CASSYSPSSDTQYF. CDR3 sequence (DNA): TGTGCCAGCAGTTACAGCCCTTCCTCCGATACGCAGTATTTT.

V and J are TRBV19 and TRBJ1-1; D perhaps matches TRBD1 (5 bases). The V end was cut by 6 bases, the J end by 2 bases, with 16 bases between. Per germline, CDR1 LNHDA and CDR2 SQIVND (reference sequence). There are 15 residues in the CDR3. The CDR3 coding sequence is TGTGCCAGTAGGGCTCAGGGAGGGTTTAACACTGAAGCTTTCTTT. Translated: CASRAQGGFNTEAFF.

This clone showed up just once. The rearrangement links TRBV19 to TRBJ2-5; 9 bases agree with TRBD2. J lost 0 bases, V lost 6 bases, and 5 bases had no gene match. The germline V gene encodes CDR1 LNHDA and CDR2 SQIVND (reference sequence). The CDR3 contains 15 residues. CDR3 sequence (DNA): TGTGCCAGTAGGCGAGCGGGGGGCTACCAAGAGACCCAGTACTTC. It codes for CASRRAGGYQETQYF. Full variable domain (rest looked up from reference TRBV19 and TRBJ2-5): DGGITQSPKYLFRKEGQNVTLSCEQNLNHDAMYWYRQDPGQGLRLIYYSQIVNDFQKGDIAEGYSVSREKKESFPLTVTSAQKNPTAFYLCASRRAGGYQETQYFGPGTRLLVL.

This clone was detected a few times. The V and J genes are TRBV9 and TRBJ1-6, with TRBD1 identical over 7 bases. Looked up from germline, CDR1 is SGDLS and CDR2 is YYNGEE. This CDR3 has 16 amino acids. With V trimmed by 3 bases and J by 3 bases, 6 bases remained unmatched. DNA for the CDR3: TGTGCCAGCAGCGAGGGGACAGCCTTCTATAATTCACCCCTCCACTTT. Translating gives CASSEGTAFYNSPLHF.

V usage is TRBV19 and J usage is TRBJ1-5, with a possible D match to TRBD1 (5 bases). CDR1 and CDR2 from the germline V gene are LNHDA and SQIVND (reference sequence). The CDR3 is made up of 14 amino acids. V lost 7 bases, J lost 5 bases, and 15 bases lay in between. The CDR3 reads CASILTGIDQPQHF. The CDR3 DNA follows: TGTGCCAGTATTCTCACAGGTATCGATCAGCCCCAGCATTTT.

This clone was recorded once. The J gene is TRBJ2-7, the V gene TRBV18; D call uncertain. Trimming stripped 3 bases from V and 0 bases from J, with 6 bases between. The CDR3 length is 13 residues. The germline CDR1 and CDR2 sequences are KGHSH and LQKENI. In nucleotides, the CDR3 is TGTGCCAGCTCACCTTTCAGCTCCTACGAGCAGTACTTC. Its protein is CASSPFSSYEQYF.

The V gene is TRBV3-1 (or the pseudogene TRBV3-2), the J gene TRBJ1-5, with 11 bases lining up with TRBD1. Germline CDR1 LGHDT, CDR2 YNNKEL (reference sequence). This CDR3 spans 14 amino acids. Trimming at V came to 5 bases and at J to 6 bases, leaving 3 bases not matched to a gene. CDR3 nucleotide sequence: TGTGCCAGCAGCGAGGGACAGGGGGGTCAGCCCCAGCATTTT. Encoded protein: CASSEGQGGQPQHF.

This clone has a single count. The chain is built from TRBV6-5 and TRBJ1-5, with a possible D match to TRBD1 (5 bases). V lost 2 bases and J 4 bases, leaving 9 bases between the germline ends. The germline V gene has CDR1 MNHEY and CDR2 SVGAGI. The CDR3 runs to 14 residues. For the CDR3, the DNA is TGTGCCAGCAGTTACCGTGGGGGGAATCAGCCCCAGCATTTT. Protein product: CASSYRGGNQPQHF.

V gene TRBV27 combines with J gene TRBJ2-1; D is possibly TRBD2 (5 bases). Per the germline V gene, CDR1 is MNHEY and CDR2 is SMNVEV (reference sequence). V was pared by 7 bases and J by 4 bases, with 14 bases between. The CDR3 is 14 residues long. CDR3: CASKPGGSYNEQFF. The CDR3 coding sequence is TGTGCCAGCAAGCCCGGAGGATCTTACAATGAGCAGTTCTTC.

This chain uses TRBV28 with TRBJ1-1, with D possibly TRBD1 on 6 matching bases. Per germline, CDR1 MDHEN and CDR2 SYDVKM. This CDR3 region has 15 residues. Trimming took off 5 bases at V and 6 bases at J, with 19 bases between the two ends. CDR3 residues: CASSTPGQTGAEAFF. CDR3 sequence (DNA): TGTGCCAGCAGTACGCCGGGACAAACGGGCGCTGAAGCTTTCTTT.

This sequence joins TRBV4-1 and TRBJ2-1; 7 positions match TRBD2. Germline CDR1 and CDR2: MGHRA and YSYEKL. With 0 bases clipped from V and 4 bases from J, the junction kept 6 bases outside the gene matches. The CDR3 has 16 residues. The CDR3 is CASSQDSSGGYNEQFF. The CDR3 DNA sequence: TGCGCCAGCAGCCAAGATTCTAGCGGAGGTTACAATGAGCAGTTCTTC.

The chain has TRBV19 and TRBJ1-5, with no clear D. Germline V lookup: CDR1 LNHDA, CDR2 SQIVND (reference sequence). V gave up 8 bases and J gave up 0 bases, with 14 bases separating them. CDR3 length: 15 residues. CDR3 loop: CASDRRSSSNQPQHF. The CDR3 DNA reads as TGTGCCAGTGACCGGAGGTCGAGTAGCAATCAGCCCCAGCATTTT. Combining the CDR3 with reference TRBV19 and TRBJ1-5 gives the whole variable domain DGGITQSPKYLFRKEGQNVTLSCEQNLNHDAMYWYRQDPGQGLRLIYYSQIVNDFQKGDIAEGYSVSREKKESFPLTVTSAQKNPTAFYLCASDRRSSSNQPQHFGDGTRLSIL.

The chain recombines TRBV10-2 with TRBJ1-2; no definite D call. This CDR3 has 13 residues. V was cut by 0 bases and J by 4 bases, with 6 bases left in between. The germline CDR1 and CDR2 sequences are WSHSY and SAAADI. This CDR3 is CASSESGSYGYTF. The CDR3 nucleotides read TGCGCCAGCAGTGAGTCGGGCAGCTATGGCTACACCTTC.